This passage covers 6 T cell receptor beta chains from one sample sequenced in a study of cytomegalovirus exposure and HLA in healthy donors. PCR used 60 Vbeta primers and 13 Jbeta primers. Produced via immunoSEQ multiplex PCR; TCRdb's table is partial and in-frame only. Of some 150,000 clones in the sample, roughly 82% were seen once. The sequenced material came from PBMCs. The receptors originated from a woman between 50 and 59 years old in good health and CMV-seropositive.

The CDR3 region is CASSLAGARTDTQYF. DNA of the CDR3: TGTGCCAGCAGCTTAGCGGGGGCACGCACAGATACGCAGTATTTT. The chain combines TRBV7-2 with TRBJ2-3; perhaps TRBD1 as D (6 bases). Germline loops: CDR1 SGHTA, CDR2 FQGNSA. The CDR3 runs to 15 residues. V lost 0 bases and J 1 base, leaving 8 bases between the germline ends.

The CDR3 loop reads CAWSRQGAIFPYEQYF. The CDR3 DNA follows: TGTGCCTGGAGTCGGCAGGGGGCGATTTTTCCATACGAGCAGTACTTC. The chain carries TRBV30 and TRBJ2-7; the match to TRBD1 covers 8 bases. Per germline, CDR1 GTSNPN and CDR2 SVGIG (reference sequence). The CDR3 has 16 residues. Trimming at V came to 2 bases and at J to 4 bases, leaving 13 bases not matched to a gene.

The genes are TRBV14 and TRBJ1-6; no clear D. With 1 base removed from V and 9 bases from J, the gap between germline ends came to 13 bases. The germline CDR1 and CDR2 sequences are SGHDN and FVKESK. There are 15 residues in the CDR3. The CDR3 here is CASSQGQNPLSPLHF. The CDR3 nucleotides read TGTGCCAGCAGCCAAGGCCAGAATCCTCTTTCACCCCTCCACTTT.

This chain joins TRBV7-9 and TRBJ1-3; D gene ambiguous. Germline loops: CDR1 SEHNR, CDR2 FQNEAQ (reference sequence). The germline V and J ends were trimmed by 11 bases and 0 bases, with 14 bases remaining between them. There are 14 residues in the CDR3. CDR3 region: CAFPSGVSGNTIYF. CDR3 DNA sequence: TGTGCCTTTCCCAGCGGGGTCTCTGGAAACACCATATATTTT. The full variable domain, its missing parts supplied by reference TRBV7-9 and TRBJ1-3, is DTGVSQNPRHKITKRGQNVTFRCDPISEHNRLYWYRQTLGQGPEFLTYFQNEAQLEKSRLLSDRFSAERPKGSFSTLEIQRTEQGDSAMYLCAFPSGVSGNTIYFGEGSWLTVV.

The chain has TRBV27 and TRBJ1-2; D possibly corresponds to TRBD1 (6 bases). This CDR3 region has 16 residues. CDR1 MNHEY and CDR2 SMNVEV come from the germline V gene (reference sequence). Trimming removed 5 bases from V and 5 bases from J, with 21 bases in between. The CDR3 loop is CASSEELREGGYGYTF. DNA for the CDR3: TGTGCCAGCAGTGAGGAACTTCGGGAAGGGGGATATGGCTACACCTTC.

This clone came up once. The chain joins TRBV5-1 to TRBJ2-7; 7 bases match TRBD2. V lost 0 bases to trimming and J lost 2 bases; unmatched junction nucleotides: 5. Germline lookup yields CDR1 SGHRS and CDR2 YFSETQ. This CDR3 has 15 residues. The DNA of the CDR3 is TGCGCCAGCAGCTTGGGCGGGAGAAAGACCTACGAGCAGTACTTC. This sequence encodes CASSLGGRKTYEQYF.